The rows below give T cell receptor beta chains drawn from one sample of a study of identical twins. TCRdb re-analysed the 5' RACE reads in MiXCR, keeping a single row per CDR3 protein. The sample carries 1.5 million to 2 million distinct CDR3 sequences, 25% to 35% recorded once. Sequencing used cord blood. These receptors all stem from a newborn girl in good health. CDR3s include the opening cysteine and the closing phenylalanine or tryptophan. D genes are given only for firm matches.

D gene,CDR3 length,J gene,V gene,CDR3 protein
TRBD1,15,TRBJ2-1,TRBV6-2/TRBV6-3,CASSCRGTANNEQFF
NA,11,TRBJ1-2,TRBV10-3,CAISAAYGYTF
TRBD1,17,TRBJ1-2,TRBV11-2,CASSSWGRGQGAGGYTF
TRBD2,15,NA,TRBV25-1,CASSEPSGSRETQYF
TRBD1,14,TRBJ1-2,TRBV25-1,CASSDATGDYGYTF
NA,18,TRBJ2-3,TRBV5-1,CASSIGFTEIPDADTQYF
NA,15,TRBJ1-4,TRBV4-1,CASSQVPGFGEKLFF
TRBD1,14,TRBJ2-7,TRBV29-1,CSVGTGRVSYEQYF
NA,15,TRBJ2-4,TRBV12-3/TRBV12-4,CASSLVGDAKNIQYF
TRBD1,15,TRBJ1-4,TRBV5-1,CASSDRQGRGEKLFF
NA,12,TRBJ1-2,TRBV28,CASSGTRYGYTF
NA,13,TRBJ1-5,TRBV7-2,CASSPNENQPQHF
TRBD1,15,TRBJ2-5,TRBV24-1,CATSAPDRGQETQYF
TRBD1,15,TRBJ1-2,TRBV5-1,CASSLRQGTNYGYTF
TRBD2,15,TRBJ2-1,TRBV4-2,CASSQQAGVNNEQFF
TRBD2,17,TRBJ2-3,TRBV20-1,CSASGDRLAGDPDTQYF
TRBD2,14,TRBJ2-1,TRBV5-1,CASSPGTSGDEQFF
TRBD2,16,TRBJ2-3,TRBV29-1,CSVGGWRRGSTDTQYF
TRBD1,16,TRBJ2-6,TRBV27,CASRRDRNSGANVLTF
NA,14,TRBJ1-2,TRBV3-1,CASSPGHQLGGYTF
NA,11,NA,TRBV29-1,CSVGVYNEQYF
NA,17,TRBJ1-5,TRBV27,CASSSSLNLWSNQPQHF
TRBD2,16,TRBJ2-1,TRBV7-9,CASSSRTSGLYNEQFF
TRBD2,15,TRBJ2-7,TRBV12-3/TRBV12-4,CASSFGTSGGLEQYF
TRBD2,16,TRBJ2-3,TRBV5-1,CASSRTLADSTDTQYF
NA,10,TRBJ2-1,TRBV6-5,CACGTNEQFF
NA,13,TRBJ2-6,TRBV18,CASSPGTPHVLTF
NA,14,TRBJ2-1,TRBV11-1,CASRAQRLVYEQFF
TRBD1,15,TRBJ2-7,TRBV25-1,CASRSRTGSRYEQYF
NA,12,TRBJ2-7,TRBV20-1,CSADRRPYEQYF
NA,12,TRBJ2-1,TRBV28,CASGSPYNEQFF
TRBD1,14,TRBJ2-7,TRBV6-6,CASSYSGTGGEQYF
TRBD2,17,TRBJ2-7,TRBV6-5,CASSYQASGSPPNEQYF
TRBD2,15,TRBJ2-1,TRBV2,CASRLAGGAGNEQFF
NA,17,NA,TRBV6-5,CASSFTYRVLSPETQYF
NA,17,TRBJ2-1,TRBV6-2/TRBV6-3,CASSYLRRGGEVNEQFF
TRBD2,16,TRBJ2-7,TRBV4-2,CASSQADTSGRVEQYF
TRBD2,16,TRBJ2-5,TRBV12-5,CASGWGTSGKQETQYF
NA,14,TRBJ1-1,TRBV10-3,CAIRPSGWGTEAFF
TRBD1,14,TRBJ2-7,TRBV7-8,CASSFTDRGGEQYF
NA,15,TRBJ2-3,TRBV6-1,CASSEVGTSTDTQYF
TRBD1,17,TRBJ1-5,TRBV20-1,CSARAGTGGRSNQPQHF
TRBD2,15,TRBJ2-1,TRBV20-1,CSARDTSGSSNEQFF
NA,15,TRBJ2-7,TRBV10-3,CAIRQGSLRSYEQYF
NA,15,TRBJ2-7,TRBV19,CASSIRRGGYLEQYF
NA,11,TRBJ2-5,TRBV6-1,CASSVGGVQYF
NA,15,TRBJ2-3,TRBV2,CASRTRDWTTDTQYF
NA,14,TRBJ1-4,TRBV7-9,CASSSTGNPEKLFF
NA,12,TRBJ2-1,TRBV19,CASSIGQDEQFF
TRBD1,16,TRBJ2-3,TRBV5-1,CASSRGQGRHTDTQYF